The rows below give T cell receptor beta chains drawn from one sample of a study of T cell responses to AZD1222 COVID-19 vaccine. Some clones are missing from TCRdb's copy, which holds only in-frame ones; the method was immunoSEQ multiplex PCR. Seen here are about 110,000 clones, around 83% observed once, and the top ten hold over 3%. Source: peripheral blood, taken on day 0 of AZD1222 vaccination. Every receptor here comes from an adult in good health. Each CDR3 is given with its conserved first and last residue. Fields, in order: J gene, D gene, clone size, V gene, CDR3 protein, CDR3 DNA. D genes are given only for firm matches. Clone sizes are given selectively: once, few, many, or a class where the clone is expanded.

TRBJ1-5 TRBD1 - TRBV19 CASSNTGGNQPQHF TGTGCCAGTAGTAATACAGGGGGGAATCAGCCCCAGCATTTT
TRBJ2-5 - - TRBV4-2 CASSQEWDFQETQYF TGTGCCAGCAGCCAAGAGTGGGACTTTCAAGAGACCCAGTACTTC
TRBJ2-3 - - TRBV7-2 CASSPGSGTDTQYF TGTGCCAGCAGCCCCGGTAGCGGAACAGATACGCAGTATTTT
TRBJ1-5 TRBD1 - TRBV19 CASSISVQDRGSRGYQPQHF TGTGCCAGTAGTATATCTGTTCAGGACAGGGGGTCCCGGGGCTATCAGCCCCAGCATTTT
TRBJ2-5 TRBD2 - TRBV4-3 CASSQEGAGTSGGETQYF TGCGCCAGCAGCCAAGAGGGGGCCGGGACTAGCGGGGGGGAGACCCAGTACTTC
TRBJ1-1 - - TRBV6-1 CASSSSGGETEAFF TGTGCCAGCAGTTCCAGCGGCGGGGAGACTGAAGCTTTCTTT
TRBJ1-5 - - TRBV21-1 CASSTRRTDNQPQHF TGTGCCAGCAGCACCCGGAGGACAGACAATCAGCCCCAGCATTTT
TRBJ2-2 - - TRBV6-5 CASSYYLVSGELFF TGTGCCAGCAGTTACTATCTCGTGTCAGGGGAGCTGTTTTTT
TRBJ2-1 - few TRBV7-9 CASSLDLAWFF TGTGCCAGCAGCTTAGATCTAGCGTGGTTCTTC
TRBJ2-7 TRBD1 - TRBV10-3 CAISGTGKVYEQYF TGTGCCATCAGTGGGACAGGGAAAGTCTACGAGCAGTACTTC
TRBJ1-5 - once TRBV6-6 CASSWGASNQPQHF TGTGCCAGCAGTTGGGGGGCTAGCAATCAGCCCCAGCATTTT
TRBJ2-1 TRBD1 once TRBV20-1 CSAETGGGVVF TGCAGTGCTGAGACAGGGGGCGGGGTGGTCTTC
TRBJ2-7 TRBD2 - TRBV11-2 CASSLVLGLAGGLYF TGTGCCAGCAGCTTGGTGCTGGGACTAGCGGGGGGTCTGTACTTC
TRBJ1-2 - - TRBV19 CASSIDRYGYTF TGTGCCAGTAGTATCGACCGATATGGCTACACCTTC
TRBJ1-1 - - TRBV5-1 CASSEIRGSAEAFF TGCGCCAGCAGTGAAATACGAGGGAGCGCTGAAGCTTTCTTT
TRBJ2-5 - - TRBV19 CASSIYRVSGKETQYF TGTGCCAGTAGTATATACAGGGTATCGGGTAAAGAGACCCAGTACTTC
TRBJ1-4 - - TRBV18 CASSPGFTNEKLFF TGTGCCAGCTCACCGGGTTTCACTAATGAAAAACTGTTTTTT
TRBJ2-3 - once TRBV11-2 CASSLGRVGADTQYF TGTGCCAGCAGCTTAGGGAGGGTCGGGGCAGATACGCAGTATTTT
TRBJ1-5 - - TRBV6-5 CASSPGRSSPQHF TGTGCCAGCAGCCCGGGCCGATCGAGCCCCCAGCATTTT
TRBJ2-7 TRBD1 - TRBV6-5 CASSFRDRGYHEQYF TGTGCCAGCAGTTTCCGGGACAGGGGTTACCACGAGCAGTACTTC
TRBJ2-3 - - TRBV10-3 CAIKGNLITDTQYF TGTGCCATCAAAGGGAACCTAATCACAGATACGCAGTATTTT
TRBJ1-5 - - TRBV30 CASAEDSNQPQHF TGTGCCTCGGCGGAAGATAGCAATCAGCCCCAGCATTTT
TRBJ1-1 - - TRBV11-2 CASSLEPGNTEAFF TGTGCCAGCAGCTTAGAGCCTGGGAACACTGAAGCTTTCTTT
TRBJ1-2 - - TRBV24-1 CATSLGGFYGYTF TGTGCCACCAGTCTAGGGGGGTTCTATGGCTACACCTTC
TRBJ2-7 - - TRBV14 CASSQEGIGIYEQYF TGTGCCAGCAGCCAAGAGGGTATTGGAATCTACGAGCAGTACTTC
TRBJ2-5 - - TRBV6-6 CASSYSGYQETQYF TGTGCCAGCAGTTACTCTGGGTACCAAGAGACCCAGTACTTC
TRBJ2-5 TRBD2 - TRBV30 CAWSVLAGVEETQYF TGTGCCTGGAGTGTACTAGCGGGGGTCGAAGAGACCCAGTACTTC
TRBJ2-5 TRBD1 - TRBV2 CASSQTGRQETQYF TGTGCCAGCAGTCAGACAGGGCGGCAAGAGACCCAGTACTTC
TRBJ2-3 - - TRBV19 CASSTPRAGGTDTQYF TGTGCCAGTAGTACCCCTCGGGCCGGGGGCACAGATACGCAGTATTTT
TRBJ1-1 - - TRBV28 CASSLPEKNTEAFF TGTGCCAGCAGTTTACCGGAGAAGAACACTGAAGCTTTCTTT
TRBJ2-5 TRBD2 - TRBV5-5 CASSLFALAGAQETQYF TGTGCCAGCAGCTTGTTTGCGCTAGCGGGGGCCCAAGAGACCCAGTACTTC
TRBJ2-1 - - TRBV30 CAWSLLNEQFF TGTGCCTGGAGTCTCCTCAATGAGCAGTTCTTC
TRBJ1-1 - - TRBV12-3/TRBV12-4 CASSTQGNTEAFF TGTGCCAGCAGCACACAGGGGAACACTGAAGCTTTCTTT
TRBJ1-3 - - TRBV28 CASSLEGYSGNTIYF TGTGCCAGCAGCCTGGAGGGTTACTCTGGAAACACCATATATTTT
TRBJ2-7 - - TRBV7-6 CASSLGGTLTYEQYF TGTGCCAGCAGCTTAGGGGGGACACTGACCTACGAGCAGTACTTC
TRBJ2-3 TRBD2 - TRBV19 CASSIPGLAGTTDTQYF TGTGCCAGTAGTATACCAGGACTAGCGGGGACCACAGATACGCAGTATTTT
TRBJ1-5 - - TRBV28 CASSTLRGTENQPQHF TGTGCCAGCAGTACTCTACGGGGGACCGAAAATCAGCCCCAGCATTTT
TRBJ2-2 - few TRBV28 CASSSGGDTGELFF TGTGCCAGCAGTTCGGGGGGCGACACCGGGGAGCTGTTTTTT
TRBJ1-6 - - TRBV10-3 CAIGDSENSPLHF TGTGCCATAGGGGACTCGGAAAATTCACCCCTCCACTTT
TRBJ1-2 - - TRBV5-4 CASSLDRANYGYTF TGTGCCAGCAGCTTGGACAGGGCTAACTATGGCTACACCTTC
TRBJ2-3 - - TRBV7-2 CASSLNSVGTDTQYF TGTGCCAGCAGCTTAAACTCAGTGGGGACAGATACGCAGTATTTT
TRBJ1-6 - - TRBV5-1 CASSFARQQDFTSYNSPLHF TGCGCCAGCAGCTTCGCCAGACAACAGGATTTCACATCCTATAATTCACCCCTCCACTTT
TRBJ2-1 - - TRBV14 CASRTPTVPRYSYNEQFF TGTGCCAGCCGGACCCCGACAGTACCGAGGTACTCCTACAATGAGCAGTTCTTC
TRBJ1-5 - few TRBV6-5 CASRDKGQPQHF TGTGCCAGCAGAGACAAGGGTCAGCCCCAGCATTTT
TRBJ2-3 - - TRBV18 CASSPPGQGGGDTQYF TGTGCCAGCTCACCACCTGGGCAGGGAGGTGGAGATACGCAGTATTTT
TRBJ1-3 - - TRBV5-1 CASSSATGPGNTIYF TGCGCCAGCAGCTCCGCGACAGGTCCCGGAAACACCATATATTTT
TRBJ2-7 - - TRBV5-1 CASSLYPGEGGSYEQYF TGCGCCAGCAGCTTATATCCGGGTGAAGGGGGATCCTACGAGCAGTACTTC
TRBJ2-5 - - TRBV5-1 CASSFQGQMPVETQYF TGCGCCAGCAGCTTCCAAGGACAGATGCCCGTTGAGACCCAGTACTTC
TRBJ1-4 - - TRBV24-1 CATSDARVRDTNEKLFF TGTGCCACCAGTGACGCTCGAGTCCGGGATACTAATGAAAAACTGTTTTTT
TRBJ1-5 - few TRBV24-1 CATSDHRDTYQPQHF TGTGCCACCAGTGATCATAGGGACACTTATCAGCCCCAGCATTTT
TRBJ2-7 - - TRBV29-1 CSVGGASYEQYF TGCAGCGTGGGGGGGGCTAGCTACGAGCAGTACTTC
TRBJ2-7 - - TRBV19 CASSDQGGDSYEQYF TGTGCCAGTAGTGACCAGGGTGGCGACTCCTACGAGCAGTACTTC
TRBJ1-1 TRBD1 - TRBV6-5 CASSRGQLNTEAFF TGTGCCAGCAGTAGGGGACAGCTGAACACTGAAGCTTTCTTT
TRBJ1-1 - - TRBV3-1/TRBV3-2 CASGQGTEAFF TGTGCCAGCGGCCAGGGCACTGAAGCTTTCTTT
TRBJ1-5 - - TRBV7-2 CASSSQSGPGSNQPQHF TGTGCCAGCAGCTCGCAATCGGGACCTGGGAGCAATCAGCCCCAGCATTTT
TRBJ1-1 TRBD1 - TRBV11-1 CASSLSRTGMNTEAFF TGTGCCAGCAGCTTATCTCGGACAGGGATGAACACTGAAGCTTTCTTT
TRBJ1-2 - - TRBV29-1 CSVAGGNYGYTF TGCAGCGTTGCCGGGGGAAACTATGGCTACACCTTC